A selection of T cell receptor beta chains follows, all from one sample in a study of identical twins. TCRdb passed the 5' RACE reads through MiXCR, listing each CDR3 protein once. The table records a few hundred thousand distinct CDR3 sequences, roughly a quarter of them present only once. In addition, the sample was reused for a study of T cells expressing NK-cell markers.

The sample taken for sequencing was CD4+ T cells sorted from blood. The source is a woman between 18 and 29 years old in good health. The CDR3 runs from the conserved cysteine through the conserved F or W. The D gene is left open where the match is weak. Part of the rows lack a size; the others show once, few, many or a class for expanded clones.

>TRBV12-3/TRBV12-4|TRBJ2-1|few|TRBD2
TGTGCCAGCACCGCGGGACTAGCGGGTCGACGGTTCTTC
CASTAGLAGRRFF
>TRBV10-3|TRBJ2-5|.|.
TGTGCCATCAGCCGGTCGGGGGTGGAGACCCAGTACTTC
CAISRSGVETQYF
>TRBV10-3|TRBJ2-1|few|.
TGTGCCATCACCCAACCTCAGGGACGGGAGCAGTTCTTC
CAITQPQGREQFF
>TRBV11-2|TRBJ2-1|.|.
TGTGCCAGCAGCCGTCGTTTAGCGGAGAGCTCCTACAATGAGCAGTTCTTC
CASSRRLAESSYNEQFF
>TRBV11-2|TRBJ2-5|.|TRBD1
TGTGCCAGCAGCACCCGGACAGGGGGAGAGACCCAGTACTTC
CASSTRTGGETQYF
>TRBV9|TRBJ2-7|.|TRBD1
TGTGCCAGCAGCCCACAACAGGGGATGGGCGAGCAGTACTTC
CASSPQQGMGEQYF
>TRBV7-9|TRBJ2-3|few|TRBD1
TGTGCCAGCAGCAGCCGGGACAGGGTTTCAGATACGCAGTATTTT
CASSSRDRVSDTQYF
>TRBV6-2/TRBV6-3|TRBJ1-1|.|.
TGTGCCAGCAGTGTACACCACATGAACACTGAAGCTTTCTTT
CASSVHHMNTEAFF
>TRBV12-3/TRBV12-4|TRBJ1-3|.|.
TGTGCCAGCCTCCTCAGAGGTCGCGGGGACACCATATATTTT
CASLLRGRGDTIYF
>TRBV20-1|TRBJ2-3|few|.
TGCAGCCTTGTCGAGATGAAGGGCGCAGATACGCAGTATTTT
CSLVEMKGADTQYF
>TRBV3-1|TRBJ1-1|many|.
TGTGCCAGCAGCACCCGGAGGGCTGAAGCTTTCTTT
CASSTRRAEAFF
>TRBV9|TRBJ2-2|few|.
TGTGCCAGCAGCCCCTCGGTTTGGGGAACCGGGGAGCTGTTTTTT
CASSPSVWGTGELFF
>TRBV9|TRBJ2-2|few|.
TGTGCCAGCAGGAGGATGGGCACCGGGGAGCTGTTTTTT
CASRRMGTGELFF
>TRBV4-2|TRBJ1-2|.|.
TGTGCCAGCAGCCAAGATACACTCTCCTATGGCTACACCTTC
CASSQDTLSYGYTF